This T cell receptor (beta chain) was captured by sequencing in a study of persistence of HIV-infected CD4 T cells. On this clone: Its cognate antigen is unknown.

Study-wide results and caveats: Within sorted populations, more oligoclonal TCRs accompanied more oligoclonal proviruses.

Anti-CD3/anti-CD28 beads served as a nonspecific positive control stimulus. Sorting of responding CD4+ T cells relied on upregulated CD40 ligand together with CD69. This was the immunoSEQ version 4 assay in survey mode. Each sample used up to 1 ug genomic DNA diluted to around 10 ng/uL. The method was immunoSEQ multiplex PCR; TCRdb's version includes in-frame clones alone and lacks a portion of them. This table holds about 43,000 clones, roughly nine tenths found once. This material consisted of CD4+ T cells sorted from PBMCs after approximately 18-hour stimulation, taken from a patient who received antiretroviral therapy. This TCR was recovered from an adult man with HIV who was CMV-seropositive.

The CDR3 loop reads CASSPGYNEQFF. DNA for the CDR3: TGTGCCAGCAGTCCTGGATACAATGAGCAGTTCTTC. This rearrangement joins TRBV28 to TRBJ2-1; D not certain. The V gene lost 5 bases and the J gene lost 4 bases, with 6 bases spanning the gap. Germline loops: CDR1 MDHEN, CDR2 SYDVKM. The CDR3 loop spans 12 amino acids.